This T cell receptor beta chain emerged from a study of T cell repertoires in cytomegalovirus infection. Study context: Matching HLA type and CMV infection were both indicated by public TCR beta signatures.

One entry per CDR3 protein, called by TCRdb with MiXCR from the reads. Of over 150,000 distinct CDR3 sequences in the sample, roughly 19% were seen once. Germline V lookup: CDR1 SGHNT, CDR2 YENEEA. The CDR3 runs to 13 residues. The V segment lost 0 bases and the J segment 11 bases; nucleotides outside the gene matches: 4. Findings of the study overall: HLA-C-restricted CMV clonotypes gave the most frequent clonotype in two of eight donors.

In its sample, this clonotype was seen many times. The antigen is undetermined. The gene calls are TRBV11-3 and TRBJ2-3; 8 positions match TRBD1. The receptor was isolated from a human donor in good health (CMV status not recorded). Some clones in this sample may be carry-over from other donors' samples. The specimen sequenced was PBMCs. In DNA form, the CDR3 reads TGTGCCAGCAGCTTAGATCCTGGGACAGGGCAGTATTTT. Residues: CASSLDPGTGQYF.